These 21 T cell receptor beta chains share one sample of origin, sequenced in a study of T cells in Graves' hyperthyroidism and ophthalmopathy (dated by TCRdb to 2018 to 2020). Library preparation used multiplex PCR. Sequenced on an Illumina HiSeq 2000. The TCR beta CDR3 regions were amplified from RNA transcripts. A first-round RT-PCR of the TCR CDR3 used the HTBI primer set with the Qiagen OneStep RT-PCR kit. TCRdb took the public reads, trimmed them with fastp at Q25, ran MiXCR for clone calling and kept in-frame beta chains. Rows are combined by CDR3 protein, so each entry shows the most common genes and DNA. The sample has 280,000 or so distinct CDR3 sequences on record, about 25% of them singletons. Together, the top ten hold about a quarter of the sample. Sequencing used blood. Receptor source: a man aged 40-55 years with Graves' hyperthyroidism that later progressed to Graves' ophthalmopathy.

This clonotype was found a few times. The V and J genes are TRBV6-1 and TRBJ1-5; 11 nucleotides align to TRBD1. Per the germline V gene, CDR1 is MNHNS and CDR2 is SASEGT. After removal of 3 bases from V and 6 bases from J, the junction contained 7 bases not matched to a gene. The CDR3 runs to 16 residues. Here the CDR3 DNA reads TGTGCCAGCAGTGAGGGGGGGACAGGGGGTCGTCAGCCCCAGCATTTT. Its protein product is CASSEGGTGGRQPQHF.

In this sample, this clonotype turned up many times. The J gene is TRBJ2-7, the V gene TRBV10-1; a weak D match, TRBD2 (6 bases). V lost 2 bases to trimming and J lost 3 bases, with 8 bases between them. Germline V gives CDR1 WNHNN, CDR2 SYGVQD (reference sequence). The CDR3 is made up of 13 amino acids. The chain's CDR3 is CASSEAGLYEQYF. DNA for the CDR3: TGCGCCAGCAGTGAGGCGGGACTCTACGAGCAGTACTTC.

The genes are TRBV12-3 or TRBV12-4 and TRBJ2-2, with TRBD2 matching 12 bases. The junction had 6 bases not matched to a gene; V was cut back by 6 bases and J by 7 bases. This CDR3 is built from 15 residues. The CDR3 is CASSGLAGLSGELFF. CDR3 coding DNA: TGTGCCAGCAGCGGACTAGCGGGACTTAGCGGGGAGCTGTTTTTT.

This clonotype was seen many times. CDR3 in amino acids: CASSHDRGNTEAFF. The CDR3 DNA reads TGTGCCAGCAGCCACGACCGGGGGAACACTGAAGCTTTCTTT. The chain recombines TRBV6-5 with TRBJ1-1; D unclear. V lost 6 bases, J lost 1 base, and 12 bases lay in between. The CDR3 has 14 amino acids. CDR1 MNHEY and CDR2 SVGAGI come from the germline V gene.

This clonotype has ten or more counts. CDR3 protein: CASSYNRMTYEQYF. DNA of the CDR3: TGCGCCAGCAGCTACAACAGGATGACCTACGAGCAGTACTTC. The genes are TRBV5-1 and TRBJ2-7, with a possible D match to TRBD1 (5 bases). V lost 3 bases and J 2 bases, leaving 12 bases between the germline ends. The CDR3 spans 14 residues. In germline, CDR1 is SGHRS, CDR2 YFSETQ.

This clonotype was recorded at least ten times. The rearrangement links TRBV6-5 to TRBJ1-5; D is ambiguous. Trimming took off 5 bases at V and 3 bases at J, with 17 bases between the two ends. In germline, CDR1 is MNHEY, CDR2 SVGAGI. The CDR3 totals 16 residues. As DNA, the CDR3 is TGTGCCAGCAGTCGCTCAAGAATGGGTCTCAATCAGCCCCAGCATTTT. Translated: CASSRSRMGLNQPQHF.

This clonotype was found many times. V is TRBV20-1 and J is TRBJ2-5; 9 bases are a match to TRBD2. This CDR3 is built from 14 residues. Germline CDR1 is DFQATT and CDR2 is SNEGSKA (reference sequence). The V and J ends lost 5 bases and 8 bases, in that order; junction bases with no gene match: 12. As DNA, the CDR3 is TGCAGTGCTTCCATTAGCGGGAGTACCCGAACCCAGTACTTC. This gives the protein CSASISGSTRTQYF.

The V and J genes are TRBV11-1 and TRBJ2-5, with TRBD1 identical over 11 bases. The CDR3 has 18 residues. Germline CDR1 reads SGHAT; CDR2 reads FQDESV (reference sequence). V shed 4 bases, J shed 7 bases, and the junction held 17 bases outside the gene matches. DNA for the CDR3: TGTGCCAGCAGCTATGACATGGACAGGGGGCAACTTTCGAGGACCCAGTACTTC. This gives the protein CASSYDMDRGQLSRTQYF.

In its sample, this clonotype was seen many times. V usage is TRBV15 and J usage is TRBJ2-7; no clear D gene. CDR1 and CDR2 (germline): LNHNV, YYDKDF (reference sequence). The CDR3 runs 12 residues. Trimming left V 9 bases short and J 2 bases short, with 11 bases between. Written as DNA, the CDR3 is TGTGCCACGGCCGGCGTAACCTACGAGCAGTACTTC. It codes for CATAGVTYEQYF.

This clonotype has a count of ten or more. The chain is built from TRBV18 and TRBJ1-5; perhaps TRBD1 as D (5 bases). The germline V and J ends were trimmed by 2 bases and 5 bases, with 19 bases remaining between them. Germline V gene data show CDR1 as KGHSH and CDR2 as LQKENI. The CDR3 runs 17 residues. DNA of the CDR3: TGTGCCAGCTCACCAAGAGGGGCAGCCATTGGGGATCAGCCCCAGCATTTT. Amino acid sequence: CASSPRGAAIGDQPQHF.

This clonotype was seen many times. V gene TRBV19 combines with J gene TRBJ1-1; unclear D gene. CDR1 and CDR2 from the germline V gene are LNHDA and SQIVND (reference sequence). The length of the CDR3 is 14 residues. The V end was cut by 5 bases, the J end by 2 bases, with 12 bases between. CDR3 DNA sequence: TGTGCCAGTAGTGACCGGGCAGAAAACACTGAAGCTTTCTTT. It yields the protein CASSDRAENTEAFF.

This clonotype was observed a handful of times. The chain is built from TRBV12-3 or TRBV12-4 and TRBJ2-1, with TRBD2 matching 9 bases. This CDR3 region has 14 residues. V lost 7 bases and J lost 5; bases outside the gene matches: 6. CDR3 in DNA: TGTGCCAGCACCCAAAGCGGGAGGAACAATGAGCAGTTCTTC. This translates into CASTQSGRNNEQFF.

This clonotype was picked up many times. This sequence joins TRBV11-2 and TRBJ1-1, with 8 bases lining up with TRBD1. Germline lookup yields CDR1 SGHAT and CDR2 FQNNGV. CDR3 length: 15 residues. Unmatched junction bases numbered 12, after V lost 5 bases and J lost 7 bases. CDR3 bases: TGTGCCAGCAGCCAGATCGGACAGGGAAAAGGTGAAGCTTTCTTT. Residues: CASSQIGQGKGEAFF.

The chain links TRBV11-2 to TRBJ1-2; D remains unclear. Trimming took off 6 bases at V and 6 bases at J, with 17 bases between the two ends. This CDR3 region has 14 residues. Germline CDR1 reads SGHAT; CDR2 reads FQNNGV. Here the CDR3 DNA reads TGTGCCAGCAGGAATACAGCCGAGAGTAATGGCTACACCTTC. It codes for CASRNTAESNGYTF.

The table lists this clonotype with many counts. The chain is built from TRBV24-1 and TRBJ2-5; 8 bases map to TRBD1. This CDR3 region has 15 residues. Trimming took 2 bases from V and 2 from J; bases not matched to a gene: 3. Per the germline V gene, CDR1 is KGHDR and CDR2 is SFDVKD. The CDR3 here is CATSDSTGVQETQYF. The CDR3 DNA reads TGTGCCACCAGTGATTCGACAGGGGTTCAAGAGACCCAGTACTTC.

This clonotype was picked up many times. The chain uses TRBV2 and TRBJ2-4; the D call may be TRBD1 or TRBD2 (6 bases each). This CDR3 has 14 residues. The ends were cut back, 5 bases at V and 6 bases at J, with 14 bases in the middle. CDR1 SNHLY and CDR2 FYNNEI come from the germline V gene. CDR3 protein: CASSRGGGRNIQYF. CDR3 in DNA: TGTGCCAGCAGTCGAGGGGGAGGCAGAAACATTCAGTACTTC.

The CDR3 is CSASNEGKETQYF. The DNA for the CDR3 is TGCAGTGCCTCCAATGAGGGGAAAGAGACCCAGTACTTC. The chain has TRBV20-1 and TRBJ2-5, with D perhaps matching TRBD1 or TRBD2 (5 bases each). From germline, CDR1 is DFQATT and CDR2 SNEGSKA (reference sequence). This CDR3 has 13 residues. V was shortened by 6 bases and J by 3 bases, with 14 bases between the two germline ends.

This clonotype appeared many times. The CDR3 here is CSARTGTGNGYTF. The CDR3 DNA is TGCAGTGCTCGGACCGGGACAGGGAATGGCTACACCTTC. The V call is TRBV20-1, the J call TRBJ1-2; 9 nucleotides agree with TRBD1. CDR1 and CDR2 from the germline V gene are DFQATT and SNEGSKA (reference sequence). Losses at the gene ends were 5 bases for V and 6 bases for J; bases not matched to a gene: 7. The CDR3 is 13 amino acids.

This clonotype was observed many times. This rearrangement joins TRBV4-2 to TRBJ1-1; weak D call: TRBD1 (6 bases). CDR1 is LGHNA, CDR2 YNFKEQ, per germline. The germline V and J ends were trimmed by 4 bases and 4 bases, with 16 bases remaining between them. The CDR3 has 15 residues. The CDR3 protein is CASSPKEGGITEAFF. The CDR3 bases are TGTGCCAGCAGCCCAAAAGAGGGGGGCATCACTGAAGCTTTCTTT.

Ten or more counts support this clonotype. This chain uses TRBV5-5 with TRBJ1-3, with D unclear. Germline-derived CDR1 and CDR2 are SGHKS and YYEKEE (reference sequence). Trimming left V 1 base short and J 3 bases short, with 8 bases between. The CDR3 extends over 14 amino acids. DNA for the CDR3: TGTGCCAGCAGCTTGTTTGGCGGTGGAAACACCATATATTTT. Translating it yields CASSLFGGGNTIYF.

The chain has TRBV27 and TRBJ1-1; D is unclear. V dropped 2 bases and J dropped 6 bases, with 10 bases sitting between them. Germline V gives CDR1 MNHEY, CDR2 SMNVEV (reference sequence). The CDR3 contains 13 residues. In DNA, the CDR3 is TGTGCCAGCAGTTTACGGGGAGGCCCTGAAGCTTTCTTT. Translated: CASSLRGGPEAFF.